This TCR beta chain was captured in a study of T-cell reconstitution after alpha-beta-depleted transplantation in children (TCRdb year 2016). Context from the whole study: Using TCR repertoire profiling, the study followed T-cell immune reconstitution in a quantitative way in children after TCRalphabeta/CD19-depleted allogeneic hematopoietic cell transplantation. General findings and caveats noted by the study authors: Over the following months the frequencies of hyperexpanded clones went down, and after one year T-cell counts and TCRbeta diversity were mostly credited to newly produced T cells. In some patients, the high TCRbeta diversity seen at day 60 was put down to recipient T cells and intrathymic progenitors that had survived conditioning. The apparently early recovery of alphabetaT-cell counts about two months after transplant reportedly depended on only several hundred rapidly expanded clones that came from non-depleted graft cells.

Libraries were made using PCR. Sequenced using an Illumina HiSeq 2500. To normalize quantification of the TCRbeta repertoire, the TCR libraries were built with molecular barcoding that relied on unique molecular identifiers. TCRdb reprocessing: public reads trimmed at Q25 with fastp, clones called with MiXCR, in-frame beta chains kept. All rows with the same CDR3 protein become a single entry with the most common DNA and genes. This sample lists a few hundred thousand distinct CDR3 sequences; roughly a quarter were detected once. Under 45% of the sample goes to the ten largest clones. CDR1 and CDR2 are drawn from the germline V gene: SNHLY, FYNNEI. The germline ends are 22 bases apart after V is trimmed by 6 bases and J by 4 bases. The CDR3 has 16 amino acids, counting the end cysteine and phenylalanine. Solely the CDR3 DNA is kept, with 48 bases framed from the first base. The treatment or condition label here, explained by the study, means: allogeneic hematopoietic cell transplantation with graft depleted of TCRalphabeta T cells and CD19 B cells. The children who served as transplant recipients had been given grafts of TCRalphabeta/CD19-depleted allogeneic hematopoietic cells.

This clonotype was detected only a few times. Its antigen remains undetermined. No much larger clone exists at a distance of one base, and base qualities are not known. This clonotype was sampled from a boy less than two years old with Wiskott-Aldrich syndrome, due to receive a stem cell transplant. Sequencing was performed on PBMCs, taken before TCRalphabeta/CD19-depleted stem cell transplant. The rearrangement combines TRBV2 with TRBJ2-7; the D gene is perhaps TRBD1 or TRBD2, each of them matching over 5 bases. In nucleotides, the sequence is TGTGCCAGCAGGAAATTGCTCTCGTATGGGGGATACGAGCAGTACTTC. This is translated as CASRKLLSYGGYEQYF.